This TCR beta chain is from a study of cytomegalovirus exposure and HLA in healthy donors. PCR involved 60 Vbeta and 13 Jbeta primers. Method: immunoSEQ multiplex PCR; TCRdb's copy keeps in-frame clones and lacks some. This table holds under 150,000 clones, around 72% found once. Comments on this clone: The target antigen is unknown.

Whole-study findings and limits: Common viral pathogens seemed to be connected with several of the most significant clusters, according to a later analysis.

The CDR3 runs 12 residues. Germline-derived CDR1 and CDR2 are KGHSH and LQKENI. The V end was cut by 8 bases, the J end by 4 bases, with 11 bases between. This clonotype was sampled from a man aged 35-49 years in good health and CMV-seronegative. V and J are TRBV18 and TRBJ1-1; D is ambiguous. The specimen was PBMCs. The CDR3 DNA follows: TGTGCCAGCCTAAGTGGTCCCACTGAAGCTTTCTTT. Amino acid sequence: CASLSGPTEAFF.